This paragraph reports one T cell receptor beta chain. These data originate in a study of cytomegalovirus exposure and HLA in healthy donors. It was with 60 Vbeta and 13 Jbeta primers that the PCR ran. Assay used: immunoSEQ multiplex PCR; TCRdb lists only in-frame clones, some missing. The data hold just under 80,000 clones, with 60% to 85% observed a single time. V shed 1 base, J shed 0 bases, and the junction held 10 bases outside the gene matches. This CDR3 is built from 19 residues. Germline V gene sequence: CDR1 SGHTA, CDR2 FQGNSA. Sequencing input: PBMCs. V and J are TRBV7-2 and TRBJ2-1, with TRBD2 identical over 9 bases. The TCR originated in a man in his forties in good health and CMV-seronegative. The DNA of the CDR3 is TGTGCCAGCAGCTTAGGCGTGCTAGCGGGACTTAGCTCCTACAATGAGCAGTTCTTC. Translated: CASSLGVLAGLSSYNEQFF.